This TCR beta chain was documented in a study of spatial heterogeneity in lung cancer (dated by TCRdb to the late 2010s). Context from the whole study: Samples were obtained from over 70 patients with early-stage, untreated non-small cell lung cancer from the lung TRACERx cohort. In non-small cell lung cancer, the study made a quantitative comparison of TCR alpha and beta repertoires among multiple tumor regions, matched nontumor lung and blood. At surgery, both alpha and beta chains were TCR-sequenced in 200 to 250 tumor regions, some 64 matched nontumor lung samples and some 60 PBMC samples. Nonsynonymous mutation counts, determined by whole-exome sequencing of tumor tissue, were related to features of the TCR repertoire. Follow-up PBMC samples were sequenced whenever available, with a median time to follow-up of around 24 months after resection. Beta-chain transcripts were consistently detected in greater numbers than alpha-chain transcripts, which likely reflects a higher abundance of beta-chain transcripts. In the raw uncorrected reads, each unique combination of TCR and UMI appeared on average more than ten times.

According to the study, the label for this sample's time point signals: blood at routine non-recurrence follow-up after resection. Whole RNA extracted from tumor and nontumor lung tissue, or from cryopreserved PBMC samples, was used for TCR sequencing without cell sorting. Only patients with enough RNA available from two or more tumor regions were chosen for TCR sequencing. The library was built by means of 5' RACE. The run used a NextSeq 500. The TCR library protocol attached a unique molecular identifier to each TCR cDNA molecule to allow correction of PCR and sequencing errors. The study's processing was this. Decombinator tools were used for TCR identification, UMI-based error correction and CDR3 extraction. TCRs above a frequency of 2 per 1,000, corresponding to the top 1% of the tumor frequency distribution, were defined as expanded. Each repertoire was subsampled 100 times to 5,000 TCRs, after which Renyi diversity was computed with the R vegan package. To build CDR3 similarity networks, amino acid triplet string-kernel similarity was used, and CDR3s were connected when their pairwise similarity was above 0.82. TCRdb passed the public sequencing reads through fastp at Q25 and MiXCR, retaining productive beta sequences. Rows are unified per CDR3 protein, each entry keeping the most common DNA and genes. The V and J calls and clone size are TCRdb's, not the authors'. In all, the sample holds 40,000 to 45,000 distinct CDR3 sequences, and approximately 22% of those were seen once. The ten largest make up 6.5% to 9% of the sample.

Findings and caveats that apply to the study as a whole: Only around 14 patients were included in the comparisons of baseline and follow-up blood repertoires. Ubiquitous expanded tumor TCRs were detected in blood more often at tumor resection than at routine follow-up. Additional single-cell paired TCR alpha and beta sequencing was considered necessary to confirm, at a functional level, the hypothesis that regional TCRs recognize regional mutations.

This clonotype has a handful of counts. The antigen this receptor binds is unknown. No base quality information exists; no much larger clone differs at one position. The sequencing here drew on PBMCs, taken at follow-up. This TCR was recovered from a female donor with early-stage non-small cell lung cancer.

CDR3 loop: CASSFRTGGGKDEQYF. At the DNA level, the sequence is TGTGCCAGCTCATTTCGGACAGGGGGAGGTAAGGACGAGCAGTACTTC. The sequence is built from TRBV18 and TRBJ2-7; 10 central bases correspond to TRBD1. Taken from cysteine to phenylalanine, the CDR3 has 16 residues. Only the CDR3 region is kept as DNA, spanning 48 bases read in frame from base 1. Unmatched junction bases come to 12, with V trimmed by 5 bases and J by 5 bases. For CDR1 and CDR2, the germline V gene lists KGHSH and LQKENI.